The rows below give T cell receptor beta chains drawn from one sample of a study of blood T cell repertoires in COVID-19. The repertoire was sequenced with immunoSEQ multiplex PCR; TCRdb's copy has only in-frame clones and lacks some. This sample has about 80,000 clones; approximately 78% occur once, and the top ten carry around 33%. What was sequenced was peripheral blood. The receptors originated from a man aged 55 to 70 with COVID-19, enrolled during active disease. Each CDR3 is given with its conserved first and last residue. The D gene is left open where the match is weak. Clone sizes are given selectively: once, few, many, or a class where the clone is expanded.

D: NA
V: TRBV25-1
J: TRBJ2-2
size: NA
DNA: TGTGCCAGCAGTGACGCCTGGGCTTTAAACACCGGGGAGCTGTTTTTT
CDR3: CASSDAWALNTGELFF

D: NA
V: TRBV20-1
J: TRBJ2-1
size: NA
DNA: TGCAGTGCTAGTAGGACTTACGGTGAGCAGTTCTTC
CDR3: CSASRTYGEQFF

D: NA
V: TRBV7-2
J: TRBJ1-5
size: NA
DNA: TGTGCCAGCAGCTTAGGAGCCTGGGGAGGGGGCAATCAGCCCCAGCATTTT
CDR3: CASSLGAWGGGNQPQHF

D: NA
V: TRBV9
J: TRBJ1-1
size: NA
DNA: TGTGCCAGCAGCGTAGAGTCAGGGAACACTGAAGCTTTCTTT
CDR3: CASSVESGNTEAFF

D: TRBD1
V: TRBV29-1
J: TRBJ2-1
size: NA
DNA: TGCAGCGTCACCGGGACAGGGAGTGTCAATGAGCAGTTCTTC
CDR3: CSVTGTGSVNEQFF

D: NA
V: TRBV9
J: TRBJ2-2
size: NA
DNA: TGTGCCAGCAGCGTAGGCGAGGGATCGAGCACCGGGGAGCTGTTTTTT
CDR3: CASSVGEGSSTGELFF

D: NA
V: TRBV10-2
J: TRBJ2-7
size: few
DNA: TGCGCCACTCGGGCTGGGAGCTCCTACGAGCAGTACTTC
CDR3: CATRAGSSYEQYF

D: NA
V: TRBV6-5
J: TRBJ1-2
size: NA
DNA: TGTGCCAGCAGTTACTCGCCCGGGGGATATGGCTACACCTTC
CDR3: CASSYSPGGYGYTF

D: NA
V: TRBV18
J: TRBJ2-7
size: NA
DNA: TGTGCCAGCTCACTTTTAGTGAGCCACGAGCAGTACTTC
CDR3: CASSLLVSHEQYF

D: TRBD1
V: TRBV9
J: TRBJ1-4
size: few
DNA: TGTGCCAGCAGCGTAGAACAGGGGGCGGAAAAACTGTTTTTT
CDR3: CASSVEQGAEKLFF

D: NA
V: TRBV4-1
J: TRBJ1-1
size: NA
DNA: TGCGCCAGCAGCCAAGGGGGGCTGAACACTGAAGCTTTCTTT
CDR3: CASSQGGLNTEAFF

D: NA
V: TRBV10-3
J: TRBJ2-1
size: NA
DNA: TGTGCCATCAATCAGGACAAGACCTACAATGAGCAGTTCTTC
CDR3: CAINQDKTYNEQFF

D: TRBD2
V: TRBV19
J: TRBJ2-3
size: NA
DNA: TGTGCCAGTAGTCCCCAGCGGGGGGAGGGCACAGATACGCAGTATTTT
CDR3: CASSPQRGEGTDTQYF

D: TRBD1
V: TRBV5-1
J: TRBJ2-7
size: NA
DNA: TGCGCCAGCAGCCCACAGGGGAGAAGCTCCTACGAGCAGTACTTC
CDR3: CASSPQGRSSYEQYF

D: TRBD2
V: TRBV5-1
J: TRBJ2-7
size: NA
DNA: TGCGCCAGCAGCTCCGGGACTAGCGGGAGGAACGAGCAGTACTTC
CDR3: CASSSGTSGRNEQYF

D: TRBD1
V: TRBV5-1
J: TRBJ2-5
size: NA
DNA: TGCGCCAGCAGCTTGGAAAGGACAGGGCAGGGAGAGACCCAGTACTTC
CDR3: CASSLERTGQGETQYF

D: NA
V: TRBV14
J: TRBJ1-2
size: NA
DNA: TGTGCCAGCAGCCGGCGGGAGATAGACTATGGCTACACCTTC
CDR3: CASSRREIDYGYTF

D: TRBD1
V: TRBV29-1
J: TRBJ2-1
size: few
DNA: TGCAGCGTAGGGAGTGCAGGGGGTTCCTACAATGAGCAGTTCTTC
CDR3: CSVGSAGGSYNEQFF

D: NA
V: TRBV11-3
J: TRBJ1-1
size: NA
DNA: TGTGCCAGCAGTGGGCGGGGGAGAACTGAAGCTTTCTTT
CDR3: CASSGRGRTEAFF

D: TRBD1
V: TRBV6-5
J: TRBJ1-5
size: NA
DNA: TGTGCCAGCCTGACAGGGGATCGGGGCAATCAGCCCCAGCATTTT
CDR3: CASLTGDRGNQPQHF